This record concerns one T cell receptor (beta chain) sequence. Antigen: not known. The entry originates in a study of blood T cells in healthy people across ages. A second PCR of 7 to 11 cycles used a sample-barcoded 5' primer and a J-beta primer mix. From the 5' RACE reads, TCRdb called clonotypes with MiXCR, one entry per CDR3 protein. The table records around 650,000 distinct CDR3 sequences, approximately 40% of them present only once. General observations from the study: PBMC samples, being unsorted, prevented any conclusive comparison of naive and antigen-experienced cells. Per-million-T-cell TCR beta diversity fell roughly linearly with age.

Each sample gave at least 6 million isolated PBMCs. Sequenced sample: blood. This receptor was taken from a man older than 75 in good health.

For the CDR3, the DNA is TGCAGTGCTAAGGGACAGGGGAGTTGGACTGAAGCTTTCTTT. This sequence encodes CSAKGQGSWTEAFF. V gene TRBV20-1 combines with J gene TRBJ1-1; TRBD1 matches 10 bases. CDR3 size: 14 residues. Germline V CDR1 and CDR2: DFQATT, SNEGSKA (reference sequence). V gave up 4 bases and J gave up 5 bases; unmatched junction bases: 7.